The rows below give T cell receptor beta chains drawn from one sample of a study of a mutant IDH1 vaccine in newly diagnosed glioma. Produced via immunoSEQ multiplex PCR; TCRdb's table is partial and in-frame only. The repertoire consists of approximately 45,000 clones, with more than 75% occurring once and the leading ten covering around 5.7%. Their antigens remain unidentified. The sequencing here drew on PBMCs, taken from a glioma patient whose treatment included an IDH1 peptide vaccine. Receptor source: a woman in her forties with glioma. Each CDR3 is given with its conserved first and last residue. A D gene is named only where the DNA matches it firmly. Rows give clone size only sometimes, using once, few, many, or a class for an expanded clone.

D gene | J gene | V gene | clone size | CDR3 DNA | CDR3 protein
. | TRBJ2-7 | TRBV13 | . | TGTGCCAGCAAGGTCAGGGGCCAATCCTACGAGCAGTACTTC | CASKVRGQSYEQYF
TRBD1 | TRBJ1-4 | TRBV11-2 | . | TGTGCCAGCAGCTTCCGGACAGGGGGGAATGAAAAACTGTTTTTT | CASSFRTGGNEKLFF
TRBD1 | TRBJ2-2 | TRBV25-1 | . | TGTGCCAGCAGGGCCCCATGGTCAGGGGGCGCGCCCGGGGAGCTGTTTTTT | CASRAPWSGGAPGELFF
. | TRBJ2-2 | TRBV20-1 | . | TGCAGTGCTCCGTCGGTCGGGGAGCTGTTTTTT | CSAPSVGELFF
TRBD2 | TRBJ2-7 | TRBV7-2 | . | TGTGCCAGCAGCTTAGCGGGACTAGCGGGCAACGAGCAGTACTTC | CASSLAGLAGNEQYF
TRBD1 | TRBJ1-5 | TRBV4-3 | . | TGCGCCAGCAGCCAAGATACCATGGACAGGGCAAAGCCCCAGCATTTT | CASSQDTMDRAKPQHF
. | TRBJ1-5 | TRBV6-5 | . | TGTGCCAGCAGGTCTAGGGAGGATCAGCCCCAGCATTTT | CASRSREDQPQHF
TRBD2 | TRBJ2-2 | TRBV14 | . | TGTGCCAGCAGCCACTATAGCGGGAGAAGAGCGAACACCGGGGAGCTGTTTTTT | CASSHYSGRRANTGELFF
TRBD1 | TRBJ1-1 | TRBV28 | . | TGTGCCAGCAGTTTACCGGGACAGGGGAACACTGAAGCTTTCTTT | CASSLPGQGNTEAFF
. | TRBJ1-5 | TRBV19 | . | TGTGCCAGTAGTAGGCAGTCGGGTCAGCCCCAGCATTTT | CASSRQSGQPQHF
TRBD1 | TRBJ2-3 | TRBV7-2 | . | TGTGCCAGCAGCTTAGCAGGGACAGGGGTAGATACGCAGTATTTT | CASSLAGTGVDTQYF
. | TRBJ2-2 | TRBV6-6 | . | TGTGCCAGCAGTCTAGAGGGCCCCGGGGAGCTGTTTTTT | CASSLEGPGELFF
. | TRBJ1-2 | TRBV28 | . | TGTGCCAGCAGTTTACTGGGCTTTGAAGGCTACACCTTC | CASSLLGFEGYTF
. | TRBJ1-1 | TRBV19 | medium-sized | TGTGCCAGTAGTGGATGGACAGATAGCACTGAAGCTTTCTTT | CASSGWTDSTEAFF
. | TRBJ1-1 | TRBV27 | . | TGTGCCAGCAGTTCGCCCACAGGGAAGGGGGAAGCTTTCTTT | CASSSPTGKGEAFF
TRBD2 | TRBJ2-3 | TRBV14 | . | TGTGCCAGCAGCCGTCGGTTGACTAGCGGAAGCACAGATACGCAGTATTTT | CASSRRLTSGSTDTQYF
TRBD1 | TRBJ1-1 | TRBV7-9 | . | TGTGCCAGCAGCGGAAGACAGGGTCGCAACACTGAAGCTTTCTTT | CASSGRQGRNTEAFF
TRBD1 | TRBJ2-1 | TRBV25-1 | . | TGTGCCAGCAGTGACCTGGGGACAGTTTTAGGGGAGCAGTTCTTC | CASSDLGTVLGEQFF
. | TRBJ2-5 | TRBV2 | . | TGTGCCAGCACCAGTGGCAGGGGGGTAGAGACCCAGTACTTC | CASTSGRGVETQYF
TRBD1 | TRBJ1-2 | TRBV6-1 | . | TGTGCCAGCAGGGTAGACAGGGACCATGGCTACACCTTC | CASRVDRDHGYTF
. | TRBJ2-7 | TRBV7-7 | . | TGTGCTGGCAGCTTAGAAGTGGGGGAATCCTACGAGCAGTACTTC | CAGSLEVGESYEQYF
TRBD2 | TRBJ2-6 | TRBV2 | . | TGTGCCAGCACAGGATGGCGGGGGGCGGGTGGGGCCAACGTCCTGACTTTC | CASTGWRGAGGANVLTF
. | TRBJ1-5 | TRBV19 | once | TGTGCCAGCGGGGAGGGAAGGTATCAGCCCCAGCATTTT | CASGEGRYQPQHF
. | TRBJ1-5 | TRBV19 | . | TGTGCCAGTAGTATTCGGCACTATAGCAATCAGCCCCAGCATTTT | CASSIRHYSNQPQHF
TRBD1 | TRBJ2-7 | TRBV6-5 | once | TGTGCCAGCAGTTACGGGACAGAGTACGAGCAGTACTTC | CASSYGTEYEQYF
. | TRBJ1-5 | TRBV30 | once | TGTGCCTGGAGTGTCGTTTCAGGGGCTGTTAGCAATCAGCCCCAGCATTTT | CAWSVVSGAVSNQPQHF
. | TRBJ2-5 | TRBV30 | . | TGTGCCTGGAGTGTACAGGTCCAAGAGACCCAGTACTTC | CAWSVQVQETQYF
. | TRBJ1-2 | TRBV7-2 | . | TGTGCCAGCAGCTTAGACGGGACACCCTATGGCTACACCTTC | CASSLDGTPYGYTF
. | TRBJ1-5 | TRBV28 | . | TGTGCCAGCGTACAGGGATGGGGCAATCAGCCCCAGCATTTT | CASVQGWGNQPQHF
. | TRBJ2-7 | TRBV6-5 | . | TGTGCCAGCAGCCCACTACCCGACAGCTACGAGCAGTACTTC | CASSPLPDSYEQYF
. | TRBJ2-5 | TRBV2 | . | TGTGCCAGCAGTGGGGGGATCAGCGGTGAGACCCAGTACTTC | CASSGGISGETQYF
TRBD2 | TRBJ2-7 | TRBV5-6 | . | TGTGCCAGCAGCGTAGCGGGGGGGCCCTACGAGCAGTACTTC | CASSVAGGPYEQYF
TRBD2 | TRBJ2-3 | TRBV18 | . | TGTGCCAGCTCACCCCAGGGACTAGCGGATACGCAGTATTTT | CASSPQGLADTQYF
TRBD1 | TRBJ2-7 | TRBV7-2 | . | TGTGCCAGCAGCCGCCCCCCAGGGGGCGCAGTTTACGAGCAGTACTTC | CASSRPPGGAVYEQYF
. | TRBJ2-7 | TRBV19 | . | TGTGCCAGTTCAGGGTCCGGCTACGAGCAGTACTTC | CASSGSGYEQYF
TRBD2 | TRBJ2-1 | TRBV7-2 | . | TGTGCCAGCAGCTTCCCTAGCGGGGGGCTTCCCAATGAGCAGTTCTTC | CASSFPSGGLPNEQFF
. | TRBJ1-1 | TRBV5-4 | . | TGTGCCAGCAGCTTGCCAACTAGAGGTTCAGTTCGCACTGAAGCTTTCTTT | CASSLPTRGSVRTEAFF
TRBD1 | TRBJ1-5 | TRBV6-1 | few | TGTGCCAGCAGTGCCGGGACAGGGGCCCCCAATCAGCCCCAGCATTTT | CASSAGTGAPNQPQHF
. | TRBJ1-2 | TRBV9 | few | TGTGCCAGCAGCGTAAAAGGGAACTATGGCTACACCTTC | CASSVKGNYGYTF
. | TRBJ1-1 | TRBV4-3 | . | TGCGCCAGCAGCCCGAGGGTAACGAACACTGAAGCTTTCTTT | CASSPRVTNTEAFF
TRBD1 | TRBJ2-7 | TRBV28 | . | TGTGCCAGCAGCTTCGGGACAGGGAAGTACGAGCAGTACTTC | CASSFGTGKYEQYF
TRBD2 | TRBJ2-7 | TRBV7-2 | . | TGTGCCAGCAGCAATTCTGCGGGGGGCTACGAGCAGTACTTC | CASSNSAGGYEQYF